The clone carrying this T cell receptor (beta chain) was observed a few times. These data originate in a study of spatial heterogeneity in lung cancer. The time point denotes: blood at routine non-recurrence follow-up after resection. Every molecule of TCR cDNA had its own unique molecular identifier. TCRdb processed the 5' RACE reads anew with MiXCR; each CDR3 protein has one entry. The sample contains 15,000 to 20,000 distinct CDR3 sequences, over 9% of which appear only once. This clonotype originated in a male donor with early-stage non-small cell lung cancer. Sequences were derived from PBMCs, sampled at follow-up.

CDR3 amino acids: CASSPPATGSYQETQYF. CDR3 sequence (DNA): TGTGCCAGCTCACCCCCAGCGACAGGGTCCTACCAAGAGACCCAGTACTTC. This chain links TRBV18 with TRBJ2-5; 7 nucleotides line up with TRBD1. This CDR3 spans 17 amino acids. The germline gives CDR1 KGHSH, CDR2 LQKENI. V dropped 3 bases and J dropped 0; count of bases not matched to a gene: 10.